Sequencing of this T cell receptor (beta chain) was carried out in a study of CD8+ T cells in alopecia areata. There are a few counts of this clone. Trimming took off 6 bases at V and 1 base at J, with 9 bases between the two ends. Germline assignment: CDR1 MRHNA and CDR2 SNTAGT. The CDR3 contains 13 residues. RNA extraction and reverse transcription yielded cDNA as sequencing template. Generated by immunoSEQ multiplex PCR, the TCRdb table keeps only in-frame clones and is missing some. The data show 110,000 or so clones, roughly two thirds seen once. This chain links TRBV6-4 with TRBJ1-1; no clear D. What was sequenced was CD4+ T cells sorted from blood. The TCR originated in a human donor in good health. The CDR3 reads CASSAGKNTEAFF. The CDR3 region has the DNA TGTGCCAGCAGCGCCGGTAAGAACACTGAAGCTTTCTTT.